One sample yielded the 17 T cell receptor beta chains listed below, sequenced in a study of cytomegalovirus exposure and HLA in healthy donors. In the PCR, 60 Vbeta and 13 Jbeta primers were used. Profiled with immunoSEQ multiplex PCR; TCRdb holds only in-frame clones, not every one. The table lists 200,000 to 250,000 clones, over 65% of them singletons, with less than 20% in the top ten. Source material: PBMCs. The source is a man in his forties or fifties in good health and CMV-seronegative.

The J gene is TRBJ1-3, the V gene TRBV15; D is possibly TRBD1 (5 bases). The CDR3 extends over 14 amino acids. Germline lookup yields CDR1 LNHNV and CDR2 YYDKDF (reference sequence). Trimming removed 7 bases at V and 2 bases at J, with 12 bases between. CDR3 sequence (DNA): TGTGCCACCATACAGGCAGGGACTGGAAACACCATATATTTT. Translated, it gives CATIQAGTGNTIYF.

This sequence joins TRBV11-2 and TRBJ1-6; 7 bases are a match to TRBD1. Trimming removed 1 base from V and 10 bases from J; junction bases left unmatched: 13. The germline V gene encodes CDR1 SGHAT and CDR2 FQNNGV. This CDR3 comprises 17 residues. This CDR3 reads CASSLAFRGARSSPLHF. DNA of the CDR3: TGTGCCAGCAGCTTAGCCTTCAGGGGGGCTCGGAGCTCACCCCTCCACTTT.

This chain links TRBV6-5 with TRBJ2-1; D is undetermined. The germline V and J ends were trimmed by 7 bases and 2 bases, with 9 bases remaining between them. CDR3 length equals 13 residues. Germline V gene lookup returns CDR1 MNHEY and CDR2 SVGAGI. The CDR3 loop is CASTGEAYNEQFF. For the CDR3, the DNA is TGTGCCAGCACCGGCGAGGCCTACAATGAGCAGTTCTTC.

This chain joins TRBV21-1 and TRBJ2-1; no check of the table's D call, TRBD2, against the DNA was made. TRBV21-1 is described as a pseudogene. This CDR3 is built from 19 residues. The CDR3 DNA sequence: TGTGCCAGCAGGATTTTGGGACTAGCGGGAGGAGGTTCCTACAATGAGCAGTTCTTC. This translates into CASRILGLAGGGSYNEQFF.

This chain uses TRBV2 with TRBJ1-1; perhaps TRBD1 as D (6 bases). V lost 7 bases and J 4 bases, leaving 10 bases between the germline ends. The CDR3 contains 12 residues. The V gene's germline CDR1 is SNHLY and CDR2 FYNNEI. The chain's CDR3 is CASIRTATEAFF. CDR3 coding DNA: TGTGCCAGCATTAGGACAGCCACTGAAGCTTTCTTT.

The chain has TRBV29-1 and TRBJ1-1; 7 bases are a match to TRBD1. Losses at the gene ends were 5 bases for V and 7 bases for J; bases not matched to a gene: 4. Germline-derived CDR1 and CDR2 are SQVTM and ANQGSEA. CDR3 length: 11 residues. CDR3 protein: CSVTRQGEAFF. The CDR3, as DNA: TGCAGCGTTACTAGACAGGGTGAAGCTTTCTTT.

This clone is a singleton in its sample. The chain has TRBV5-1 and TRBJ2-7; D gene ambiguous. Trimming removed 4 bases at V and 0 bases at J, with 11 bases between. This CDR3 region has 14 residues. Germline V gives CDR1 SGHRS, CDR2 YFSETQ. The chain's CDR3 is CASSPFDNSYEQYF. CDR3 nucleotide sequence: TGCGCCAGCAGCCCCTTTGACAACTCCTACGAGCAGTACTTC.

The rearrangement joins TRBV4-1 to TRBJ1-5; D remains unclear. Germline CDR1 MGHRA, CDR2 YSYEKL. V was shortened by 1 base and J by 3 bases, with 13 bases between the two germline ends. The CDR3 is 16 amino acids. CDR3 nucleotides: TGCGCCAGCAGCCAAGGGGCAGATCTTTACAATCAGCCCCAGCATTTT. Its translation: CASSQGADLYNQPQHF.

V usage is TRBV6-6 and J usage is TRBJ2-3; TRBD1 matches at 7 bases. Trimming cost V 5 bases and J 6 bases; bases outside gene matches: 2. The CDR3 is made up of 12 amino acids. In germline, CDR1 is MNHNY, CDR2 SVGAGI (reference sequence). CDR3 in amino acids: CASSEGADTQYF. CDR3 nucleotides: TGTGCCAGCAGTGAGGGGGCGGATACGCAGTATTTT.

The sample holds a few counts of this clone. This chain joins TRBV5-6 and TRBJ2-1; 8 nucleotides agree with TRBD2. From germline, CDR1 is SGHDT and CDR2 YYEEEE. This CDR3 contains 15 residues. V lost 3 bases and J lost 10; bases outside the gene matches: 12. For the CDR3, the DNA is TGTGCCAGCAGCTGGTCCGGGACTAGAATTTTCGAGCAGTTCTTC. Residues: CASSWSGTRIFEQFF.

The chain combines TRBV5-1 with TRBJ1-1, with a weak D call TRBD1 (6 bases). Trimming left V 5 bases short and J 0 bases short, with 14 bases between. Germline V gene lookup returns CDR1 SGHRS and CDR2 YFSETQ. CDR3 length equals 15 residues. The DNA for the CDR3 is TGCGCCAGCAGAGGGGCACAGGGCCTGAACACTGAAGCTTTCTTT. Translating gives CASRGAQGLNTEAFF. Combining the CDR3 with reference TRBV5-1 and TRBJ1-1 gives the whole variable domain KAGVTQTPRYLIKTRGQQVTLSCSPISGHRSVSWYQQTPGQGLQFLFEYFSETQRNKGNFPGRFSGRQFSNSRSEMNVSTLELGDSALYLCASRGAQGLNTEAFFGQGTRLTVV.

The V call is TRBV15, the J call TRBJ2-3; 8 nucleotides line up with TRBD2. V shed 5 bases, J shed 5 bases, and the junction held 6 bases outside the gene matches. Germline CDR1 is LNHNV and CDR2 is YYDKDF (reference sequence). The CDR3 length is 14 residues. CDR3 nucleotide sequence: TGTGCCACCAGCCCCCGGGAGGGTAAAGATACGCAGTATTTT. It yields the protein CATSPREGKDTQYF.

This clone was counted a few times. This sequence joins TRBV29-1 and TRBJ1-4; D call uncertain. The CDR3 loop spans 13 amino acids. The V end was cut by 4 bases, the J end by 4 bases, with 10 bases between. Germline assignment: CDR1 SQVTM and CDR2 ANQGSEA. CDR3 sequence reads: CSVVKEYNEKLFF. The CDR3 coding sequence is TGCAGCGTTGTCAAGGAGTATAATGAAAAACTGTTTTTT.

This clone was counted a single time. CDR3 sequence: CASSPLLGGAGLADTQYF. Here the CDR3 DNA reads TGTGCCAGCAGCCCTCTGCTTGGGGGGGCAGGGTTGGCAGATACGCAGTATTTT. The chain uses TRBV7-9 and TRBJ2-3, with D maybe TRBD2 (7 bases). V lost 5 bases and J 4 bases, leaving 25 bases between the germline ends. The CDR3 has 18 residues. Germline CDR1 and CDR2: SEHNR and FQNEAQ (reference sequence).

This chain joins TRBV29-1 and TRBJ2-2; D unresolved. This CDR3 comprises 12 residues. V dropped 6 bases and J dropped 1 base, with 6 bases sitting between them. Germline values: CDR1 SQVTM, CDR2 ANQGSEA. The CDR3 DNA reads TGCAGCGTCCCCCGGAACACCGGGGAGCTGTTTTTT. Its protein is CSVPRNTGELFF.

The J gene is TRBJ2-7, the V gene TRBV9; 9 positions agree with TRBD1. V trimming: 0 bases; J trimming: 6 bases; junction bases outside the gene matches: 16. Germline V lookup: CDR1 SGDLS, CDR2 YYNGEE. The CDR3 contains 18 residues. CDR3 nucleotides: TGTGCCAGCAGCGTAGCCCAGACAGGGGGACAGGGAATTTTCGAGCAGTACTTC. Residues: CASSVAQTGGQGIFEQYF.

The J gene is TRBJ2-7, the V gene TRBV5-6; 8 bases line up with TRBD1. The germline V gene has CDR1 SGHDT and CDR2 YYEEEE. The CDR3 is made up of 13 amino acids. V lost 3 bases to trimming and J lost 6 bases; unmatched junction nucleotides: 5. Written as DNA, the CDR3 is TGTGCCAGCAGCTGGGACAGGTCTCTCGAGCAGTACTTC. It encodes CASSWDRSLEQYF.